A selection of T cell receptor beta chains follows, all from one sample in a study of blood T cell repertoires in COVID-19. Sequenced by immunoSEQ multiplex PCR; TCRdb stores in-frame clones only, minus some. The data hold some 70,000 clones, with roughly 90% observed a single time. Input material: peripheral blood. The receptor set was obtained from a man between 60 and 70 years old with acute or convalescent COVID-19. CDR3s include the opening cysteine and the closing phenylalanine or tryptophan. The D gene is left open where the match is weak. Not all rows give a size; the values are once, few, many and, for expanded clones, a class.

V	D	J	size	DNA	CDR3
TRBV5-1	TRBD1	TRBJ1-2	.	TGCGCCAGCAGCTTGCGAGGGGGCGCGGAGTATGGCTACACCTTC	CASSLRGGAEYGYTF
TRBV5-1	.	TRBJ2-3	once	TGCGCCAGCAGCTTGGGCCAGTTGTCTGATACGCAGTATTTT	CASSLGQLSDTQYF
TRBV7-9	.	TRBJ2-7	.	TGTGCCAGCAGCCGGAGGGGAACCTACGAGCAGTACTTC	CASSRRGTYEQYF
TRBV3-1/TRBV3-2	.	TRBJ2-2	.	TGTGCCAGCAGCCCTCTAGCGGGGGAGCTGTTTTTT	CASSPLAGELFF
TRBV25-1	.	TRBJ2-1	.	TGTGCCAGCAGTGAATATAGGGGGGGTAGGGATGAGCAGTTCTTC	CASSEYRGGRDEQFF
TRBV5-4	TRBD2	TRBJ2-1	once	TGTGCCAGCAGCTTGGCTCGGGGGGGCCTCAACAATGAGCAGTTCTTC	CASSLARGGLNNEQFF
TRBV11-3	TRBD2	TRBJ2-3	.	TGTGCCAGCAGCCGGACCGGGACTAACACAGATACGCAGTATTTT	CASSRTGTNTDTQYF
TRBV5-1	TRBD1	TRBJ2-3	.	TGCGCCAGCGAACTACAGGGGGCTTCTGGAGATACGCAGTATTTT	CASELQGASGDTQYF
TRBV5-6	TRBD1	TRBJ2-1	.	TGTGCCACAGCTTGGGGGACAGGGACTAACAATGAGCAGTTCTTC	CATAWGTGTNNEQFF
TRBV2	.	TRBJ1-5	.	TGTGCCAGCAGCAGAACAGGGAATCAGCCCCAGCATTTT	CASSRTGNQPQHF
TRBV27	TRBD1	TRBJ2-7	.	TGTGCCAGCAGTACCTACGGACAGGGAGTCTACGAGCAGTACTTC	CASSTYGQGVYEQYF